One and the same sample provided the 17 T cell receptor beta chains below, sequenced in a study of T cell clusters in autoimmune cytopenias. TRB rearrangements were amplified by touch-down multiplex PCR with mixed TRB-A/B primers. TCRdb reprocessed the multiplex PCR reads and reports one entry per CDR3 protein, with no DNA. The sample has about 8,200 distinct CDR3 sequences, and its top ten clones hold approximately 30%. Tens of thousands of genome equivalents of blood DNA were amplified for TRB. What was sequenced was peripheral blood. Receptors originate from a human donor with an autoimmune cytopenia or autoimmune hepatitis (not recorded which).

By frequency, this clonotype registers medium-sized. The genes are TRBV19 and TRBJ1-5; the TCRdb call, TRBD1, lacks DNA for checking. The CDR3 covers 14 residues. CDR1 LNHDA and CDR2 SQIVND come from the germline V gene (reference sequence). The CDR3: CASSSGQGGQPQHF.

The rearrangement links TRBV20-1 to TRBJ2-1. CDR1 and CDR2 from the germline V gene are DFQATT and SNEGSKA (reference sequence). The CDR3 sequence is 14 residues long. The CDR3 sequence: CSARVREFYNEQFF.

The rearrangement links TRBV18 to TRBJ2-2. There are 14 residues in the CDR3. CDR1 and CDR2 from the germline V gene are KGHSH and LQKENI. The CDR3 is CASSPETATGELFF.

J is TRBJ2-7 and V is TRBV6-1; the TCRdb D gene call, TRBD1, has no DNA to confirm it. The germline CDR1 and CDR2 sequences are MNHNS and SASEGT. The CDR3 extends over 15 amino acids. CDR3 sequence: CASSERQGAGDEQYF.

The gene calls are TRBV6-1 and TRBJ1-5; the TCRdb D gene call, TRBD1, has no DNA to confirm it. This CDR3 is built from 14 residues. Germline lookup yields CDR1 MNHNS and CDR2 SASEGT. The CDR3 reads CASSGTGGNQPQHF.

The chain combines TRBV18 with TRBJ1-1. CDR3 length equals 14 residues. The germline V gene has CDR1 KGHSH and CDR2 LQKENI. The CDR3 spells CASSPRTGNTEAFF.

By frequency, this clonotype is medium-sized. The V gene is TRBV18, the J gene TRBJ1-2. The CDR3 loop spans 13 amino acids. Looked up from germline, CDR1 is KGHSH and CDR2 is LQKENI. The CDR3 region is CASSPESNYGYTF.

This sequence joins TRBV27 and TRBJ2-5; absent DNA, TCRdb's TRBD1 call cannot be checked. This CDR3 comprises 14 residues. From germline, CDR1 is MNHEY and CDR2 SMNVEV (reference sequence). CDR3 loop: CASSFVGAGETQYF.

The chain employs TRBV6-6 and TRBJ2-7; TCRdb picks TRBD1, but there is no DNA to check that call. This CDR3 spans 15 amino acids. The V gene's germline CDR1 is MNHNY and CDR2 SVGAGI (reference sequence). The CDR3 loop reads CASSYSIQQGYEQYF.

This clonotype registers medium-sized by frequency. This chain joins TRBV29-1 and TRBJ2-1. The CDR3 has 11 amino acids. Germline V gene lookup returns CDR1 SQVTM and CDR2 ANQGSEA. CDR3 protein: CSLLIYNEQFF.

This clonotype is medium-sized (0.01 to 0.1%) by frequency. The rearrangement joins TRBV6-5 to TRBJ2-1; TCRdb's D call of TRBD1 is untestable without DNA. Germline-derived CDR1 and CDR2 are MNHEY and SVGAGI. This CDR3 contains 14 residues. CDR3 in amino acids: CASSSDRGIAEQFF.

The V call is TRBV6-1, the J call TRBJ2-5; TCRdb selects TRBD1, and the lack of DNA leaves this call unchecked. In germline, CDR1 is MNHNS, CDR2 SASEGT. The CDR3 contains 14 residues. CDR3 loop: CASRPVPGGETQYF.

The gene calls are TRBV20-1 and TRBJ2-7; the TRBD1 assignment by TCRdb is unverifiable without DNA. The length of the CDR3 is 13 residues. Germline values: CDR1 DFQATT, CDR2 SNEGSKA (reference sequence). The CDR3 sequence is CSAATRNGGEQYF.

The V and J genes are TRBV12-3 or TRBV12-4 and TRBJ1-5. The CDR3 consists of 14 residues. The CDR3 protein is CASRDGWGNQPQHF.

The rearrangement joins TRBV6-4 to TRBJ2-1; the TRBD2 assignment by TCRdb is unverifiable without DNA. The germline CDR1 and CDR2 sequences are MRHNA and SNTAGT. The CDR3 totals 13 residues. The CDR3 reads CASSRDSLNEQFF.

The chain recombines TRBV6-5 with TRBJ1-3; TCRdb names TRBD1, which stays unverified in the absence of DNA. This CDR3 has 14 amino acids. Looked up from germline, CDR1 is MNHEY and CDR2 is SVGAGI. CDR3 sequence reads: CASSPRGTGNTIYF.

The chain combines TRBV19 with TRBJ2-7; TCRdb designates TRBD1, a call that cannot be tested without DNA. CDR3 length: 15 residues. Looked up from germline, CDR1 is LNHDA and CDR2 is SQIVND (reference sequence). The CDR3 sequence is CASSGDRAGSYEQYF.